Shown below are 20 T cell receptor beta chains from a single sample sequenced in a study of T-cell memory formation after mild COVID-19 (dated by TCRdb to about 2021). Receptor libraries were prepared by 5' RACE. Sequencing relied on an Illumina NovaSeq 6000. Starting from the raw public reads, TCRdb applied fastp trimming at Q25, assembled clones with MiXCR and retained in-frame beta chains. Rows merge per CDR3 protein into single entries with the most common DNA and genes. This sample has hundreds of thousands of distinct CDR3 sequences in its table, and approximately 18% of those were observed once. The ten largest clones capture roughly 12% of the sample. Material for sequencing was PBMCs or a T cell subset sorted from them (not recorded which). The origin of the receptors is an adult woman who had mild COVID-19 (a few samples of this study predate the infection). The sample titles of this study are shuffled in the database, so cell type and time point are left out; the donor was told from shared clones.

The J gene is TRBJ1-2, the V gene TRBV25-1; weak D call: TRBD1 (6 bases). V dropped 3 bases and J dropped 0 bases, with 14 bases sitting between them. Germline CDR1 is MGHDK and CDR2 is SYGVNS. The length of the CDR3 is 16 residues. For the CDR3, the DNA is TGTGCCAGCAGTGATCACTTCGCAGGGGCTAACTATGGCTACACCTTC. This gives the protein CASSDHFAGANYGYTF.

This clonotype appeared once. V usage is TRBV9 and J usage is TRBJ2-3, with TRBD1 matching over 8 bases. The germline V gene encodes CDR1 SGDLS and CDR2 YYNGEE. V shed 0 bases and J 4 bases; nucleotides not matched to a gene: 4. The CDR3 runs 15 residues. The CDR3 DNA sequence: TGTGCCAGCAGCGTAGAGGCAGGGGGCGCAGATACGCAGTATTTT. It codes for CASSVEAGGADTQYF.

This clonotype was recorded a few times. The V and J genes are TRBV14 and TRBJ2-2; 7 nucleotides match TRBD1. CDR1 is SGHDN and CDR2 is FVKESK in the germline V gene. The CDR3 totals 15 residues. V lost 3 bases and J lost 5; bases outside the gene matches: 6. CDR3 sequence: CASSQRQGATGELFF. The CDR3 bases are TGTGCCAGCAGCCAGCGACAGGGTGCTACCGGGGAGCTGTTTTTT.

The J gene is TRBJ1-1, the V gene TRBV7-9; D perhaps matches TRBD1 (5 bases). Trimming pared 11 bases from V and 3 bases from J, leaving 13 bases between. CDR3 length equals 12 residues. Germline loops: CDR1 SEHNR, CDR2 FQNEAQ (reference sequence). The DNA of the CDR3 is TGTGCCGGGACTTGGGGGTACACTGAAGCTTTCTTT. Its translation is CAGTWGYTEAFF.

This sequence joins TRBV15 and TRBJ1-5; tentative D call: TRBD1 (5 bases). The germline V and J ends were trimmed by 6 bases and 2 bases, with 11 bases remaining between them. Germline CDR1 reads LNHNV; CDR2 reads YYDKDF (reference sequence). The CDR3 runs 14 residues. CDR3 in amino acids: CATSYGAGNQPQHF. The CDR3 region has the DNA TGTGCCACCAGTTACGGGGCAGGCAATCAGCCCCAGCATTTT.

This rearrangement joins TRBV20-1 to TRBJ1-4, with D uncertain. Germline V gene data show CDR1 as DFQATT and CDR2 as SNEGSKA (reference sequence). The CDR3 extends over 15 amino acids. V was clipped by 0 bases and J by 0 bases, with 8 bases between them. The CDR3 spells CSARDKRATNEKLFF. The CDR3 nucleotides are TGCAGTGCTAGAGATAAAAGGGCAACTAATGAAAAACTGTTTTTT.

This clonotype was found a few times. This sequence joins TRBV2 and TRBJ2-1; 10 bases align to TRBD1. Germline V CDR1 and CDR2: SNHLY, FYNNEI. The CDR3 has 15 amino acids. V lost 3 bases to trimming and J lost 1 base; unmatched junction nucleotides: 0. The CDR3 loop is CASSEDRGSYNEQFF. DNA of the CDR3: TGTGCCAGCAGTGAGGACAGGGGGTCCTACAATGAGCAGTTCTTC.

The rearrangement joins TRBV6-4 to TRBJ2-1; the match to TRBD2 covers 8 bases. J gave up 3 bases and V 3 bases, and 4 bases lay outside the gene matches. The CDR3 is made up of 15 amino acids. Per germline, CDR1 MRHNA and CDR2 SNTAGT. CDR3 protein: CASSEVSGSYNEQFF. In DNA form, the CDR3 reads TGTGCCAGCAGTGAGGTGAGCGGGAGCTACAATGAGCAGTTCTTC.

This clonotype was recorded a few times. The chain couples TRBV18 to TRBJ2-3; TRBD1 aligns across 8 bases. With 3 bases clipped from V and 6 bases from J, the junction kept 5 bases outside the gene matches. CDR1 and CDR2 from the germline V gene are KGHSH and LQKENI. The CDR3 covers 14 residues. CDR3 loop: CASSPVGTGDTQYF. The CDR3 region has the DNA TGTGCCAGCTCACCCGTGGGGACAGGCGATACGCAGTATTTT.

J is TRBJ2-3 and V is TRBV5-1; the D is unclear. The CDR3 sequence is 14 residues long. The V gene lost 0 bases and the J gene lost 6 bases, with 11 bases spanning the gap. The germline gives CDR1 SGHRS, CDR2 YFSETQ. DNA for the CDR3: TGCGCCAGCAGCTTGGAGCTAGGAAGGGATACGCAGTATTTT. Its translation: CASSLELGRDTQYF.

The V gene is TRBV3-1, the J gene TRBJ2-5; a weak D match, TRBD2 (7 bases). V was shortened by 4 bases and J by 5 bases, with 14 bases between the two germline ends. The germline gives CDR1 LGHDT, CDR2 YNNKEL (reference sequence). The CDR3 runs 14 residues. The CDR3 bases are TGTGCCAGCAGCCCTGGGGGGGCGCGGGAGACCCAGTACTTC. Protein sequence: CASSPGGARETQYF.

The CDR3 nucleotides read TGTGCCAGCAGTTTAGCAGCGGGAGGGCCCGATGACTATGAGCAGTTCTTC. It codes for CASSLAAGGPDDYEQFF. The chain is built from TRBV12-3 or TRBV12-4 and TRBJ2-1; 10 bases fit TRBD2. The CDR3 has 17 amino acids. J gave up 8 bases and V 0 bases, and 10 bases lay outside the gene matches.

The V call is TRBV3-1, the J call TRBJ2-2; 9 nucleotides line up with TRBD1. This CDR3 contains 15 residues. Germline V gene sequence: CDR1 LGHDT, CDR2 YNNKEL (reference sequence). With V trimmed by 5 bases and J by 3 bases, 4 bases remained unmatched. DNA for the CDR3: TGTGCCAGCAGCTTCCGGACAGGGGACACCGGGGAGCTGTTTTTT. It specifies CASSFRTGDTGELFF.

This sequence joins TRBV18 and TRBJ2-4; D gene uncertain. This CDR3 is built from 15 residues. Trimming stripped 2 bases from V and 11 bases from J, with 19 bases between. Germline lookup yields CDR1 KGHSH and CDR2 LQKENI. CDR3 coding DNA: TGTGCCAGCTCACCAGTCACAGCTCCCTCATCGGTTCAGTACTTC. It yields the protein CASSPVTAPSSVQYF. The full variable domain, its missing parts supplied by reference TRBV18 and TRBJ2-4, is NAGVMQNPRHLVRRRGQEARLRCSPMKGHSHVYWYRQLPEEGLKFMVYLQKENIIDESGMPKERFSAEFPKEGPSILRIQQVVRGDSAAYFCASSPVTAPSSVQYFGAGTRLSVL.

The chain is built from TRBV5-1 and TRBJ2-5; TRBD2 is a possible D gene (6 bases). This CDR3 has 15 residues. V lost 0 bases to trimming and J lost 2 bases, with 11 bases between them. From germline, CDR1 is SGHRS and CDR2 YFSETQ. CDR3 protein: CASSLEGSGQETQYF. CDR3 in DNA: TGCGCCAGCAGCTTGGAGGGTAGCGGACAAGAGACCCAGTACTTC.

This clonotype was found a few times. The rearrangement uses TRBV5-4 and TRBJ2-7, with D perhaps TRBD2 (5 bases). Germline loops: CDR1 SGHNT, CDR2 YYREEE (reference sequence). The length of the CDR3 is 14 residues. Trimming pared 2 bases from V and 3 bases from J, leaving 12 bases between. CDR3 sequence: CASSFRTGNYEQYF. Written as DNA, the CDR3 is TGTGCCAGCAGCTTCCGGACTGGGAACTACGAGCAGTACTTC.

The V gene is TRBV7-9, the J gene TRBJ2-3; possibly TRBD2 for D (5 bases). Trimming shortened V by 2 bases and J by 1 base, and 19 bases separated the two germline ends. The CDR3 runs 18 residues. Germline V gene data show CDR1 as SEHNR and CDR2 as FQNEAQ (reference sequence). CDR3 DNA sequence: TGTGCCAGCAGCTTAAGTCCCCGAGCGGCCCTCGGCACAGATACGCAGTATTTT. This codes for CASSLSPRAALGTDTQYF.

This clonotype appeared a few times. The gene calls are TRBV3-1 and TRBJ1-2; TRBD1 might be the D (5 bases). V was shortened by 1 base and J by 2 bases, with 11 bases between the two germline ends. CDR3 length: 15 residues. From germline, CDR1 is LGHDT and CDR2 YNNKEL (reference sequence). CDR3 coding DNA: TGTGCCAGCAGCCAAGTGGGGGTAGGGAACTATGGCTACACCTTC. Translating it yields CASSQVGVGNYGYTF.

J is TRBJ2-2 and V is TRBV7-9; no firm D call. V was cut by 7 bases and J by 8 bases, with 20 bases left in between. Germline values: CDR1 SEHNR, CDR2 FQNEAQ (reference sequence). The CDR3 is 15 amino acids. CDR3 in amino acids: CASTATGGSSGELFF. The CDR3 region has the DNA TGTGCCAGCACCGCGACGGGTGGTAGTTCGGGGGAGCTGTTTTTT.

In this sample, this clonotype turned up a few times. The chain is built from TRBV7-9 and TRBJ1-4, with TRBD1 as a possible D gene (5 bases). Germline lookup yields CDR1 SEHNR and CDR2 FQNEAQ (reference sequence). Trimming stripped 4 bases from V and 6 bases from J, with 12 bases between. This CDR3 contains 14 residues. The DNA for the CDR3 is TGTGCCAGCAGCTCCGGCAGGGTCGATGAAAAACTGTTTTTT. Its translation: CASSSGRVDEKLFF.